The 11 T cell receptor beta chains below come from one sample, sequenced in a study of T cell repertoires in ileal Crohn's disease. Clones were sequenced by immunoSEQ multiplex PCR, and TCRdb holds only the in-frame ones, with some missing. The table has roughly 15,000 clones, approximately 87% seen once. Sequencing used ileal tissue. All receptors come from an adult with Crohn's disease.

The V and J genes are TRBV9 and TRBJ2-1; weak D call: TRBD2 (7 bases). CDR1 and CDR2 from the germline V gene are SGDLS and YYNGEE. The CDR3 is made up of 17 amino acids. Trimming stripped 3 bases from V and 7 bases from J, with 23 bases between. As DNA, the CDR3 is TGTGCCAGCAGCGGGCGACTCGGAGGGGGGGCTGGAAATGAGCAGTTCTTC. As protein: CASSGRLGGGAGNEQFF.

The chain's CDR3 is CASSPRGGNQPQHF. CDR3 DNA sequence: TGTGCCAGCTCACCGCGGGGGGGCAATCAGCCCCAGCATTTT. This chain connects TRBV18 to TRBJ1-5, with D maybe TRBD1 (5 bases). Trimming cost V 3 bases and J 2 bases, with 8 bases left between them. The CDR3 sequence is 14 residues long. CDR1 KGHSH and CDR2 LQKENI come from the germline V gene.

This clone was picked up one time. The chain couples TRBV30 to TRBJ1-2; a possible D gene is TRBD1 (5 bases). Per the germline V gene, CDR1 is GTSNPN and CDR2 is SVGIG (reference sequence). The ends were cut back, 4 bases at V and 8 bases at J, with 17 bases in the middle. The CDR3 contains 13 residues. This chain's CDR3 is CAWTTRRGLGYTF. CDR3 bases: TGTGCCTGGACTACCAGGAGGGGACTCGGCTACACCTTC.

This rearrangement joins TRBV7-3 to TRBJ2-3; 8 bases are a match to TRBD2. V lost 2 bases, J lost 4 bases, and 8 bases stayed unmatched. The germline CDR1 and CDR2 sequences are SGHTA and FQGTGA. The CDR3 loop spans 16 amino acids. CDR3 sequence reads: CASSLLAGGRADTQYF. DNA of the CDR3: TGTGCCAGCAGCTTACTCGCGGGGGGTAGGGCAGATACGCAGTATTTT. Supplemented by reference TRBV7-3 and TRBJ2-3, the full variable domain reads GAGVSQTPSNKVTEKGKYVELRCDPISGHTALYWYRQSLGQGPEFLIYFQGTGAADDSGLPNDRFFAVRPEGSVSTLKIQRTERGDSAVYLCASSLLAGGRADTQYFGPGTRLTVL.

This chain connects TRBV7-3 to TRBJ2-2; unclear D gene. This CDR3 comprises 13 residues. V gave up 5 bases and J gave up 5 bases, with 9 bases separating them. CDR1 SGHTA and CDR2 FQGTGA come from the germline V gene. DNA for the CDR3: TGTGCCAGCAGCCTCCTACCAACCGGGGAGCTGTTTTTT. This sequence encodes CASSLLPTGELFF.

The chain joins TRBV5-1 to TRBJ1-2; 8 bases align to TRBD1. CDR1 SGHRS and CDR2 YFSETQ come from the germline V gene. The ends lost 0 bases at V and 3 bases at J; junction bases unmatched: 4. This CDR3 contains 15 residues. The CDR3 region is CASSLAGGFDYGYTF. CDR3 coding DNA: TGCGCCAGCAGCTTGGCAGGGGGCTTCGACTATGGCTACACCTTC.

The chain uses TRBV16 and TRBJ1-5; no reliable D call. V lost 0 bases and J 5 bases, leaving 17 bases between the germline ends. In germline, CDR1 is KGHSY, CDR2 FQNENV. The CDR3 extends over 17 amino acids. The CDR3: CASSQSSPAPGYQPQHF. The CDR3 DNA sequence: TGTGCCAGCAGCCAATCCTCGCCAGCCCCAGGCTATCAGCCCCAGCATTTT.

The chain employs TRBV9 and TRBJ2-5; 10 bases line up with TRBD1. CDR3 size: 16 residues. V shed 0 bases and J 5 bases; nucleotides not matched to a gene: 7. Germline V gene data show CDR1 as SGDLS and CDR2 as YYNGEE. The CDR3, as DNA: TGTGCCAGCAGCGTAGGGGACAGGGGTCTAATGGAGACCCAGTACTTC. This encodes CASSVGDRGLMETQYF.

J is TRBJ1-2 and V is TRBV4-3, with 8 positions matching TRBD1. The CDR3 has 15 residues. CDR1 and CDR2 from the germline V gene are LGHNA and YSLEER. V gave up 5 bases and J gave up 3 bases; unmatched junction bases: 8. As DNA, the CDR3 is TGCGCCAGCAGCGAAACCAGGGGGCTCGACTATGGCTACACCTTC. This gives the protein CASSETRGLDYGYTF.

This clone was detected only once. V usage is TRBV6-6 and J usage is TRBJ1-3; 8 nucleotides align to TRBD1. This CDR3 has 14 amino acids. V dropped 6 bases and J dropped 4; count of bases not matched to a gene: 5. The V gene's germline CDR1 is MNHNY and CDR2 SVGAGI (reference sequence). The CDR3 protein is CASSLTGVGNTIYF. CDR3 DNA: TGTGCCAGCAGCCTGACAGGGGTGGGAAACACCATATATTTT.

This clone was detected once. The same CDR3 also results from other DNA sequences found in this sample. This chain links TRBV9 with TRBJ1-5; possibly TRBD1 for D (5 bases). Germline V CDR1 and CDR2: SGDLS, YYNGEE. CDR3 size: 17 residues. Trimming pared 1 base from V and 1 base from J, leaving 15 bases between. The DNA for the CDR3 is TGTGCCAGCAGCGTACACTCGACACCAGGGAGCAATCAGCCCCAGCATTTT. Its translation: CASSVHSTPGSNQPQHF.